One and the same sample provided the 11 T cell receptor beta chains below, sequenced in a study of blood T cell repertoires in COVID-19 (TCRdb year 2020). Library prep was done by the immunoSEQ multiplex PCR assay. TCRdb obtained this table from immuneACCESS and retained in-frame rearrangements with V and J assigned. These tables miss some clones; where compared with another copy, unresolved V genes account for less than half of the shortfall, and the remainder is unexplained. This sample has about 150,000 clones in its table, and 65% to 90% of those were observed once. The ten largest clones add up to roughly an eighth of the sample. Sample: peripheral blood. The origin of the receptors is a woman aged 55-69 years with COVID-19, enrolled during active disease.

The chain recombines TRBV2 with TRBJ1-1, with 7 bases matching TRBD1. There are 13 residues in the CDR3. Germline loops: CDR1 SNHLY, CDR2 FYNNEI. V gave up 10 bases and J gave up 4 bases; unmatched junction bases: 9. This CDR3 reads CATIGGVGTEAFF. The DNA of the CDR3 is TGTGCCACCATAGGGGGCGTCGGCACTGAAGCTTTCTTT.

The chain uses TRBV6-1 and TRBJ1-5, with D possibly being TRBD1 (5 bases). The V end lost 2 bases, the J end lost 7 bases, and 12 bases lay between the germline ends. Germline V gene sequence: CDR1 MNHNS, CDR2 SASEGT. The CDR3 runs 14 residues. The CDR3 loop is CASSELKGNQPQHF. The DNA for the CDR3 is TGTGCCAGCAGTGAATTGAAGGGGAACCAGCCCCAGCATTTT.

V is TRBV6-5 and J is TRBJ1-3; perhaps TRBD1 as D (5 bases). CDR1 is MNHEY and CDR2 is SVGAGI in the germline V gene. The V and J ends lost 7 bases and 3 bases respectively, with 13 bases between them. This CDR3 contains 14 residues. CDR3 sequence: CASISPGGGNTIYF. The CDR3 DNA reads TGTGCCAGCATCTCTCCCGGGGGTGGAAACACCATATATTTT.

The V and J genes are TRBV7-9 and TRBJ2-2, with D perhaps matching TRBD2 (5 bases). CDR1 is SEHNR, CDR2 FQNEAQ, per germline (reference sequence). The V gene lost 5 bases and the J gene lost 7 bases, with 11 bases spanning the gap. This CDR3 has 13 residues. The CDR3 sequence: CASSARGHGELFF. The CDR3 coding sequence is TGTGCCAGCAGCGCGAGAGGGCACGGGGAGCTGTTTTTT.

The chain recombines TRBV18 with TRBJ1-5, with TRBD1 matching over 7 bases. V lost 0 bases and J lost 4; bases outside the gene matches: 3. Germline-derived CDR1 and CDR2 are KGHSH and LQKENI. The CDR3 sequence is 15 residues long. Here the CDR3 DNA reads TGTGCCAGCTCACCACCGACAGGGTTGAATCAGCCCCAGCATTTT. Its protein product is CASSPPTGLNQPQHF.

This chain joins TRBV30 and TRBJ1-4; D gene ambiguous. V dropped 2 bases and J dropped 7 bases, with 11 bases sitting between them. The CDR3 consists of 13 residues. Looked up from germline, CDR1 is GTSNPN and CDR2 is SVGIG (reference sequence). CDR3 residues: CAWSREGTEKLFF. Here the CDR3 DNA reads TGTGCCTGGAGTCGGGAGGGAACTGAAAAACTGTTTTTT.

The J gene is TRBJ1-3, the V gene TRBV6-5; 9 bases line up with TRBD1. Germline V gene lookup returns CDR1 MNHEY and CDR2 SVGAGI. After removal of 4 bases from V and 4 bases from J, the junction contained 8 bases not matched to a gene. The CDR3 length is 16 residues. The CDR3 DNA follows: TGTGCCAGCAGTTCGCGGGACAGGGTAAAAGGAAACACCATATATTTT. Protein product: CASSSRDRVKGNTIYF.

The chain combines TRBV19 with TRBJ2-5; weak D call: TRBD1 (5 bases). This CDR3 is 15 amino acids long. V gave up 1 base and J gave up 4 bases, with 13 bases separating them. Germline CDR1 LNHDA, CDR2 SQIVND (reference sequence). The CDR3 reads CASSIGRAGPETQYF. As DNA, the CDR3 is TGTGCCAGTAGTATAGGAAGGGCAGGGCCAGAGACCCAGTACTTC.

The J gene is TRBJ1-1, the V gene TRBV4-1; 7 bases line up with TRBD1. The CDR3 is made up of 16 amino acids. V lost 0 bases and J lost 1; bases outside the gene matches: 5. Per the germline V gene, CDR1 is MGHRA and CDR2 is YSYEKL. CDR3 in amino acids: CASSQDRNRGNTEAFF. The CDR3 region has the DNA TGCGCCAGCAGCCAAGATCGAAACAGGGGGAACACTGAAGCTTTCTTT.

V is TRBV27 and J is TRBJ2-7; D perhaps matches TRBD1 (5 bases). The CDR3 has 19 residues. V lost 4 bases to trimming and J lost 2 bases, with 27 bases between them. CDR1 is MNHEY and CDR2 is SMNVEV in the germline V gene (reference sequence). The DNA for the CDR3 is TGTGCCAGCAGTTCGATGGGGCCAGGAGCCTTAGAATTTACCTACGAGCAGTACTTC. This sequence encodes CASSSMGPGALEFTYEQYF.

This clone appeared a few times. The chain combines TRBV11-1 with TRBJ2-7; TRBD2 might be the D (5 bases). Germline CDR1 is SGHAT and CDR2 is FQDESV (reference sequence). Trimming cost V 3 bases and J 4 bases, with 13 bases left between them. CDR3 size: 14 residues. CDR3 DNA: TGTGCCAGCAGCTTGGGTGGGAGTGCGTACGAGCAGTACTTC. It encodes CASSLGGSAYEQYF.